These 18 T cell receptor beta chains share one sample of origin, sequenced in a study of metastatic and nonmetastatic thyroid tumors. Through MiXCR, TCRdb re-clonotyped the PCR reads. The sample records tens of thousands of clones, around 17% being singletons. Treatment of any kind had been given to no patient before thyroid surgery. Sample: tumor tissue. The receptor set was obtained from a female donor with papillary thyroid cancer or a benign thyroid nodule (not recorded which). Some clones in this sample may be carry-over from other donors' samples.

This clone was seen many times. The chain has TRBV27 and TRBJ2-3, with D hard to call. Germline CDR1 and CDR2: MNHEY and SMNVEV (reference sequence). Between the trimmed V and J ends, which lost 3 bases and 2 bases, there was a span of 12 bases. The CDR3 has 15 amino acids. CDR3: CASSLRPAATDTQYF. The CDR3 coding sequence is TGTGCCAGCAGTTTGAGGCCAGCCGCCACAGATACGCAGTATTTT.

This clone was observed many times. The rearrangement uses TRBV11-3 and TRBJ2-5, with D maybe TRBD2 (5 bases). The CDR3 sequence is 13 residues long. V shed 0 bases and J shed 5 bases, with 7 bases lying between them. Germline V gene lookup returns CDR1 SGHNT and CDR2 YENEEA. The CDR3 sequence: CASSLEGGETQYF. In DNA form, the CDR3 reads TGTGCCAGCAGCTTAGAGGGCGGGGAGACCCAGTACTTC.

This clone was seen ten or more times. This chain uses TRBV20-1 with TRBJ2-5; D could derive from TRBD1 or TRBD2 (6 bases each). Looked up from germline, CDR1 is DFQATT and CDR2 is SNEGSKA (reference sequence). The ends were cut back, 2 bases at V and 1 base at J, with 11 bases in the middle. The CDR3 loop spans 14 amino acids. In DNA form, the CDR3 reads TGCAGTGCTAGACCGGGGGCAGGCCAAGAGACCCAGTACTTC. Translated, it gives CSARPGAGQETQYF.

This clone occurred many times. The rearrangement joins TRBV6-1 to TRBJ2-7; TRBD2 might be the D (6 bases). V was trimmed by 4 bases and J by 0 bases, leaving 16 bases between them. Germline CDR1 MNHNS, CDR2 SASEGT. The CDR3 length is 16 residues. The CDR3 nucleotides are TGTGCCAGCAGTGGACTTCATAGCGGTCTCTCCTACGAGCAGTACTTC. Its translation is CASSGLHSGLSYEQYF.

There are many counts of this clone. The chain couples TRBV4-2 to TRBJ2-7; 7 bases are shared with TRBD1. Germline-derived CDR1 and CDR2 are LGHNA and YNFKEQ. The CDR3 loop spans 15 amino acids. Losses at the gene ends were 4 bases for V and 4 bases for J; bases not matched to a gene: 10. CDR3 sequence: CASSPSGTDQYEQYF. The CDR3 nucleotides are TGTGCCAGCAGCCCCTCCGGGACAGATCAATACGAGCAGTACTTC.

This clone has ten or more counts. This sequence joins TRBV29-1 and TRBJ2-6; TRBD1 matches 12 bases. CDR1 and CDR2 (germline): SQVTM, ANQGSEA. The CDR3 is 17 amino acids. Unmatched junction bases numbered 6, after V lost 4 bases and J lost 2 bases. The CDR3 nucleotides are TGCAGCGTTGGAATGGGGACAGGGGGCGCTGGGGCCAACGTCCTGACTTTC. Residues: CSVGMGTGGAGANVLTF.

This clone was counted at least ten times. The gene calls are TRBV20-1 and TRBJ2-3; possible D gene TRBD2, 5 bases. This CDR3 has 14 residues. Per the germline V gene, CDR1 is DFQATT and CDR2 is SNEGSKA (reference sequence). V was shortened by 0 bases and J by 2 bases, with 9 bases between the two germline ends. The CDR3 region is CSARDPGNTDTQYF. The CDR3 DNA sequence: TGCAGTGCTAGAGATCCCGGGAACACAGATACGCAGTATTTT.

This clone was seen ten or more times. The chain has TRBV6-2 or TRBV6-3 and TRBJ2-5, with 8 bases that match TRBD2. The germline V gene encodes CDR1 MNHEY and CDR2 SVGEGT. The V and J ends lost 7 bases and 1 base, in that order; junction bases with no gene match: 14. CDR3 length equals 17 residues. The chain's CDR3 is CASKQLLAEVFQETQYF. CDR3 sequence (DNA): TGTGCCAGCAAACAATTACTAGCGGAGGTTTTCCAAGAGACCCAGTACTTC.

This clone was counted at least ten times. DNA of the CDR3: TGTGCCAGCAGCCACACAGGGCAGTCTAATGAAAAACTGTTTTTT. It translates to CASSHTGQSNEKLFF. The chain carries TRBV4-2 and TRBJ1-4; perhaps TRBD1 as D (6 bases). The ends were cut back, 3 bases at V and 3 bases at J, with 11 bases in the middle. This CDR3 spans 15 amino acids. Per germline, CDR1 LGHNA and CDR2 YNFKEQ.

This chain links TRBV28 with TRBJ2-7; 7 nucleotides match TRBD2. Germline V gene sequence: CDR1 MDHEN, CDR2 SYDVKM. The CDR3 has 13 amino acids. The ends lost 1 base at V and 6 bases at J; junction bases unmatched: 3. CDR3 sequence reads: CASSLSGGAEQYF. CDR3 in DNA: TGTGCCAGCAGTTTATCGGGGGGTGCCGAGCAGTACTTC.

The chain carries TRBV5-4 and TRBJ1-6; D is uncertain. This CDR3 contains 13 residues. The ends were cut back, 0 bases at V and 6 bases at J, with 4 bases in the middle. Germline CDR1 is SGHNT and CDR2 is YYREEE (reference sequence). Here the CDR3 DNA reads TGTGCCAGCAGCTTGGCCATTAATTCACCCCTCCACTTT. Translation: CASSLAINSPLHF.

This clone was detected a few times. The CDR3 carries no conserved terminal phenylalanine or tryptophan, so it likely arises from a read error. This rearrangement joins TRBV6-1 to TRBJ1-2; D is possibly TRBD1 (6 bases). Germline V gene data show CDR1 as MNHNS and CDR2 as SASEGT. Trimming took off 11 bases at V and 0 bases at J, with 22 bases between the two ends. The CDR3 consists of 16 residues. The CDR3 coding sequence is TGTGCCCCCAGGGGCAGGGCCTTTGTGGCTAACTATGGCTACACCTCC. It codes for CAPRGRAFVANYGYTS.

This clone was recorded many times. The chain uses TRBV6-1 and TRBJ1-3; 10 bases line up with TRBD1. CDR3 size: 15 residues. V lost 3 bases and J lost 5; bases outside the gene matches: 4. Germline V lookup: CDR1 MNHNS, CDR2 SASEGT. CDR3 coding DNA: TGTGCCAGCAGTGACGGGACAGGGGCTAGAAACACCATATATTTT. Protein product: CASSDGTGARNTIYF.

The V gene is TRBV20-1, the J gene TRBJ2-1; TRBD2 agrees at 11 bases. Looked up from germline, CDR1 is DFQATT and CDR2 is SNEGSKA (reference sequence). With V trimmed by 6 bases and J by 6 bases, 7 bases remained unmatched. This CDR3 has 14 residues. The DNA for the CDR3 is TGCAGTGCCACTAGCGGGGGCGAGGGCAATGAGCAGTTCTTC. Amino acid sequence: CSATSGGEGNEQFF.

This clone was counted ten times or more. The rearrangement links TRBV9 to TRBJ1-2, with a weak D call TRBD1 (6 bases). CDR1 is SGDLS, CDR2 YYNGEE, per germline. The V and J ends lost 0 bases and 4 bases respectively, with 10 bases between them. This CDR3 is 14 amino acids long. CDR3: CASSVDQGPYGYTF. The CDR3 bases are TGTGCCAGCAGCGTAGACCAGGGGCCCTATGGCTACACCTTC.

This clone appeared many times. The chain has TRBV6-1 and TRBJ2-7, with 15 bases identical to TRBD2. This CDR3 is 17 amino acids long. The germline gives CDR1 MNHNS, CDR2 SASEGT. J lost 1 base, V lost 7 bases, and 8 bases had no gene match. In DNA form, the CDR3 reads TGTGCCAGCACACCCGGACTAGCGGGAGGGCCTTCCTACGAGCAGTACTTC. Amino acids: CASTPGLAGGPSYEQYF.

This clone is labeled large. The DNA of the CDR3 is TGTGCCAGTAGTATGGGGTGGACGGATGGCTACACCTTC. As protein: CASSMGWTDGYTF. J is TRBJ1-2 and V is TRBV19; D call uncertain. Germline V gives CDR1 LNHDA, CDR2 SQIVND (reference sequence). V gave up 3 bases and J gave up 6 bases, with 11 bases separating them. There are 13 residues in the CDR3.

There are many counts of this clone. The rearrangement uses TRBV9 and TRBJ2-1; D unclear. The germline gives CDR1 SGDLS, CDR2 YYNGEE. The CDR3 consists of 14 residues. Trimming cost V 0 bases and J 5 bases, with 9 bases left between them. The CDR3 nucleotides are TGTGCCAGCAGCGTAGCATGGGGTAACAATGAGCAGTTCTTC. Its translation is CASSVAWGNNEQFF.